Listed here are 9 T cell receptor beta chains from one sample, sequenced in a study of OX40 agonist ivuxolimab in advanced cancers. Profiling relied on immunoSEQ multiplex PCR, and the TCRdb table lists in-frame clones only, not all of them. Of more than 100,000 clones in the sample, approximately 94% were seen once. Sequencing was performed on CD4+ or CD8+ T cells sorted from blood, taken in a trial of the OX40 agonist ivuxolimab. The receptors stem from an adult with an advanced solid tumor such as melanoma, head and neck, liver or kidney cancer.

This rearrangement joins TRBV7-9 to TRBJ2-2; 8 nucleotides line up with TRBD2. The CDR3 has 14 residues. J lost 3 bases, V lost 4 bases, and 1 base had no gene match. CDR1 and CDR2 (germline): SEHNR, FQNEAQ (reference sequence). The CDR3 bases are TGTGCCAGCAGCTCGGGGGGGCACACCGGGGAGCTGTTTTTT. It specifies CASSSGGHTGELFF. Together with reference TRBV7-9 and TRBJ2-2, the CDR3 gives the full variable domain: DTGVSQNPRHKITKRGQNVTFRCDPISEHNRLYWYRQTLGQGPEFLTYFQNEAQLEKSRLLSDRFSAERPKGSFSTLEIQRTEQGDSAMYLCASSSGGHTGELFFGEGSRLTVL.

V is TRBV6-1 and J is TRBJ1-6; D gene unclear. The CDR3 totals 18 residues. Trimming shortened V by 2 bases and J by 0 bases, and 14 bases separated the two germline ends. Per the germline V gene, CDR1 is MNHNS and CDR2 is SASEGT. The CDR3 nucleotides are TGTGCCAGCAGTGAAACGGTGTGGGCGAGCTCCTATAATTCACCCCTCCACTTT. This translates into CASSETVWASSYNSPLHF.

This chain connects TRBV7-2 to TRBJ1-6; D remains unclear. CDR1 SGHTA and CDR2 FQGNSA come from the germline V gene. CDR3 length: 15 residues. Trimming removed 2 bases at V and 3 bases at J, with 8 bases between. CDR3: CASSLTQSYNSPLHF. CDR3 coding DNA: TGTGCCAGCAGCTTAACACAGAGCTATAATTCACCCCTCCACTTT.

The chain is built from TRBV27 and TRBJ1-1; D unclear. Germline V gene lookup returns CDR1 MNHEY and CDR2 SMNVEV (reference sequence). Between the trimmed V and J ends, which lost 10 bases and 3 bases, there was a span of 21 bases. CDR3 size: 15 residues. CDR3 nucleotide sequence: TGTGCCACCCTAGCGCTTGGGCCTAGGGACACTGAAGCTTTCTTT. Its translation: CATLALGPRDTEAFF.

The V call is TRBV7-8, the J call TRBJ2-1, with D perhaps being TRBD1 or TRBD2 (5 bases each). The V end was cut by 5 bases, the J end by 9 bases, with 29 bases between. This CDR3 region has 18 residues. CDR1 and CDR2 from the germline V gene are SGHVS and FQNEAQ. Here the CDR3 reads CASSPNAPTGTGIFEQFF. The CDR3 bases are TGTGCCAGCAGCCCTAATGCCCCGACCGGGACCGGTATTTTTGAGCAGTTCTTC.

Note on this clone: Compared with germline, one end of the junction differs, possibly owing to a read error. The CDR3 reads CAASRLGRDNEQFF. The DNA for the CDR3 is TGTGCCGCCAGCCGCCTGGGCAGGGATAATGAGCAGTTCTTC. The chain joins TRBV15 to TRBJ2-1; tentative D call: TRBD1 (5 bases). The CDR3 extends over 14 amino acids. CDR1 is LNHNV, CDR2 YYDKDF, per germline (reference sequence).

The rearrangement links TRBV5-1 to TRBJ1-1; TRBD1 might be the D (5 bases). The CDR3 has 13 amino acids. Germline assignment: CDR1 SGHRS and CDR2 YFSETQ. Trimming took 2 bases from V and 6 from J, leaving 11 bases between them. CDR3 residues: CASSLTSGPEAFF. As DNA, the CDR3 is TGCGCCAGCAGCTTAACTTCAGGGCCTGAAGCTTTCTTT.

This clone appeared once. The CDR3 nucleotides read TGTGCCAGCAGTTTGTTGCGGGAGGGCTGGGGATCTAAAGAGCAGTACTTC. Translation: CASSLLREGWGSKEQYF. The V gene is TRBV28, the J gene TRBJ2-7, with 9 bases that match TRBD2. The CDR3 covers 17 residues. CDR1 and CDR2 (germline): MDHEN, SYDVKM. V lost 3 bases to trimming and J lost 7 bases; unmatched junction nucleotides: 16.

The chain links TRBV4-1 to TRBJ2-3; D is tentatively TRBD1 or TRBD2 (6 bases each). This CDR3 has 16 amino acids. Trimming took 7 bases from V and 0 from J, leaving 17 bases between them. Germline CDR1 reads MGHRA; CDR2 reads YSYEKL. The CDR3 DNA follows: TGCGCCAGCACCTCAGGGGATAGCGGTAGCACAGATACGCAGTATTTT. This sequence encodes CASTSGDSGSTDTQYF.